This T cell receptor beta chain emerged from a study of naive and memory T cell subsets. Overall study findings and caveats: Clonotypes here are unpaired alpha or beta chain sequences. Over 90% of naive TCR sequences appeared only once, unlike memory subsets.

Both TRBC1 and TRBC2 were covered by a beta constant-region primer of two equimolar oligonucleotides. One entry per CDR3 protein, called by TCRdb with MiXCR from the UMI-ligation and nested PCR reads. The sample shows 77,000 or so distinct CDR3 sequences, 10% to 15% of them seen only once. This clonotype was counted a few times. Its matching antigen is unknown. Trimming left V 0 bases short and J 7 bases short, with 7 bases between. Per the germline V gene, CDR1 is SGHVS and CDR2 is FQNEAQ. The CDR3 spans 12 residues. The TCR originated in a human donor in good health. Sequencing was done on a sample of central memory CD4+ T cells from blood. The chain joins TRBV7-8 to TRBJ2-7; the D is unclear. The DNA of the CDR3 is TGTGCCAGCAGCTTAGCTTCGCGGGAGCAGTACTTC. Its protein product is CASSLASREQYF.